This T cell receptor beta chain was sequenced for a study of neoadjuvant anti-PD-1 for oral cavity cancer. For the study at large: Patients without progression got a fourth dose around day 43.

The sample's time point: after neoadjuvant nivolumab, at surgical resection. Sequenced by immunoSEQ multiplex PCR; TCRdb stores in-frame clones only, minus some. Of roughly 15,000 clones listed, 70% to 75% are singletons. This clone was counted a few times. The CDR3 is made up of 15 amino acids. Germline V gives CDR1 MNHEY, CDR2 SVGAGI. Trimming took 1 base from V and 1 from J; bases not matched to a gene: 3. This rearrangement joins TRBV6-5 to TRBJ2-5; TRBD2 matches at 7 bases. The receptor was derived from a person aged 35-79 years with oral cavity squamous cell carcinoma. This specimen consisted of PBMCs, obtained after nivolumab (anti-PD-1) treatment. CDR3 nucleotides: TGTGCCAGCAGTTACTGGGAGGGAAGCCAAGAGACCCAGTACTTC. Its protein is CASSYWEGSQETQYF.